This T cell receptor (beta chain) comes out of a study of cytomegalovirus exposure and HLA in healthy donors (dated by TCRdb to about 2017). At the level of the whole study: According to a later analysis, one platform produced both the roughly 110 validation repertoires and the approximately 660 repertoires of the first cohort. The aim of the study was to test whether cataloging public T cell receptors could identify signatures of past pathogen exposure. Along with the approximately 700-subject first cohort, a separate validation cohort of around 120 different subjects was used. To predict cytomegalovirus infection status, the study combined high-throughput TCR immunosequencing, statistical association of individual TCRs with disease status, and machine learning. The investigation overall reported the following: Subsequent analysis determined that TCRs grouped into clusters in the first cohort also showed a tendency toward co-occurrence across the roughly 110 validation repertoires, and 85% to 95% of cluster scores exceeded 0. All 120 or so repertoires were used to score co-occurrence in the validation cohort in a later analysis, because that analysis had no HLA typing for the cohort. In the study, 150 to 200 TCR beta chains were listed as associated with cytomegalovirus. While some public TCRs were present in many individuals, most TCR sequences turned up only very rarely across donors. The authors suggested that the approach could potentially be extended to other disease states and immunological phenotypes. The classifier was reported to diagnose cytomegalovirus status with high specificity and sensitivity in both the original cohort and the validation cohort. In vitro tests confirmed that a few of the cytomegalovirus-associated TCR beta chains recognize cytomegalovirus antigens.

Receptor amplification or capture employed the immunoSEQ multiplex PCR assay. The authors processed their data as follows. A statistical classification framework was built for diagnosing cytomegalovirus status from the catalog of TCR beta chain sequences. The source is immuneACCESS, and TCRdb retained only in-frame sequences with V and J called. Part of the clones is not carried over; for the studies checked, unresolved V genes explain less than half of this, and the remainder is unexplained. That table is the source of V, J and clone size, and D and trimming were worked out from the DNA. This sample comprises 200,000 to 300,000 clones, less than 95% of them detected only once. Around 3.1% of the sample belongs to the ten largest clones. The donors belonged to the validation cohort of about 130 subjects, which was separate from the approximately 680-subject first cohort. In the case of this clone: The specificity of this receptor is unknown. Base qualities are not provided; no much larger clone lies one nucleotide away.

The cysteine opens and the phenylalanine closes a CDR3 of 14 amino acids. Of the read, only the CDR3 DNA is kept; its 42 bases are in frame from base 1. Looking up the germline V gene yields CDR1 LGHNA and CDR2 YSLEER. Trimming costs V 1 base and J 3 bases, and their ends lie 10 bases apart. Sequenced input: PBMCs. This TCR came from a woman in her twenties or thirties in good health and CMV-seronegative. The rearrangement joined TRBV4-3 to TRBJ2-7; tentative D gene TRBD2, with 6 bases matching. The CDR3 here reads CASSQARGNYEQYF. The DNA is TGCGCCAGCAGCCAAGCTCGGGGGAACTACGAGCAGTACTTC.